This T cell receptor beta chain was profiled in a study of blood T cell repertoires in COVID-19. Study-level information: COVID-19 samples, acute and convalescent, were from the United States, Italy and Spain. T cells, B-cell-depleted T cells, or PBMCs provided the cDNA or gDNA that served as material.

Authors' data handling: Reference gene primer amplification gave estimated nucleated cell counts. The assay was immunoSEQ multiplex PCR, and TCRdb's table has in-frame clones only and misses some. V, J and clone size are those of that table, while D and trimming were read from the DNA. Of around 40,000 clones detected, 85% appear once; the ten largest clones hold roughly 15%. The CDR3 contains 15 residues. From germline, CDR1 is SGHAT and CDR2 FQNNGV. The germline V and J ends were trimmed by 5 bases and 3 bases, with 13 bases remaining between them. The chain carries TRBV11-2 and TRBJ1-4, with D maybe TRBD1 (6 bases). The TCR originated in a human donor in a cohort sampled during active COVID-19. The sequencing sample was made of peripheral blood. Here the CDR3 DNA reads TGTGCCAGCAGCCTCACGCAGGGGTCTAATGAAAAACTGTTTTTT. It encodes CASSLTQGSNEKLFF.